These T cell receptor beta chains were read from a single sample in a study of T cells after yellow fever vaccination. In TCRdb, the 5' RACE reads were re-called with MiXCR into one record per CDR3 protein. The table records just under 600,000 distinct CDR3 sequences, approximately 15% of them present only once. Sequencing used PBMCs, obtained on the day of the yellow fever booster vaccination. Every receptor here comes from a man aged 25 to 45 who received the YFV17D yellow fever vaccine. Each CDR3 is given with its conserved first and last residue. Each record gives: clone size, D gene, V gene, J gene, CDR3 DNA, CDR3 protein. A D gene is named only where the DNA matches it firmly. For some rows the clone size is stated as once, few or many, or as a class when expanded; others skip it.

>many|TRBD2|TRBV7-9|TRBJ2-1
TGTGCCAGCAGCTTAGGATTAGCGGGAGGCTCCTACAATGAGCAGTTCTTC
CASSLGLAGGSYNEQFF
>few|.|TRBV28|TRBJ1-6
TGTGCCAGCAGTCGCCCCCGGGGGGGGCTCGATTCACCCCTCCACTTT
CASSRPRGGLDSPLHF
>.|.|TRBV10-3|TRBJ2-2
TGTGCCATCAACCCAATGGGGGGAACCGGGGAGCTGTTTTTT
CAINPMGGTGELFF
>few|.|TRBV11-2|TRBJ1-1
TGTGCCAGCAGCTCAGATTCCCCCTTGGGAGACTCCTTCAGGAACACTGAAGCTTTCTTT
CASSSDSPLGDSFRNTEAFF
>.|TRBD2|TRBV7-8|TRBJ2-3
TGTGCCAGCAGCGAACTAGCGGGAGGTCTAGATACGCAGTATTTT
CASSELAGGLDTQYF
>many|.|TRBV12-3/TRBV12-4|TRBJ2-2
TGTGCCAGCAGTTCACAGGGAACTCACACCGGGGAGCTGTTTTTT
CASSSQGTHTGELFF
>.|.|TRBV11-2|TRBJ2-3
TGTGCCAGCAGCTTAGTTAGCGGCCTAAAACTTACGCAGTATTTT
CASSLVSGLKLTQYF
>.|TRBD2|TRBV20-1|TRBJ2-1
TGCAGTGCTAGAGATGGGTCCAGCGGGAACATCAATGAGCAGTTCTTC
CSARDGSSGNINEQFF
>.|TRBD2|TRBV19|TRBJ2-7
TGTGCCAGTAGTATAAATCTAGCGGGCTACGAGCAGTACTTC
CASSINLAGYEQYF
>few|TRBD2|TRBV5-6|TRBJ2-7
TGTGCCAGCACCTGGACTAGCGGGATCGACGAGCAGTACTTC
CASTWTSGIDEQYF
>few|.|TRBV14|TRBJ1-3
TGTGCCAGCAGCCAAGAAGGGGTCGGGCCCATATATTTT
CASSQEGVGPIYF
>.|.|TRBV20-1|TRBJ2-5
TGCAGTGCAAACCGGGACGCACCCCAGGAGACCCAGTACTTC
CSANRDAPQETQYF
>many|TRBD1|TRBV11-2|TRBJ2-6
TGTGCCAGCAGTTCGACGGTCCAGGGGGCTTCCGGGGCCAACGTCCTGACTTTC
CASSSTVQGASGANVLTF
>.|TRBD1|TRBV27|TRBJ2-1
TGTGCCAGCACTAGAACAGGGGATCGGTACAATGAGCAGTTCTTC
CASTRTGDRYNEQFF
>few|.|TRBV5-1|TRBJ1-1
TGCGCCAGCAGCTCCGAAGGGTTCACTGAAGCTTTCTTT
CASSSEGFTEAFF
>few|TRBD2|TRBV4-3|TRBJ2-1
TGCGCCAGCAGCCAAGATCGCGATGGGCGGGAGGGCAGGGGATACAATGAGCAGTTCTTC
CASSQDRDGREGRGYNEQFF
>many|.|TRBV6-2/TRBV6-3|TRBJ2-3
TGTGCCAGCAGCGCTACCACAGATACGCAGTATTTT
CASSATTDTQYF
>many|.|TRBV5-1|TRBJ2-2
TGCGCCAGCAGGCCTAGGGGGGGACCCACCGGGGAGCTGTTTTTT
CASRPRGGPTGELFF
>few|.|TRBV19|TRBJ2-7
TGTGCCAGTAGTTCTGGCGGAGGAGAGACCTACGAGCAGTACTTC
CASSSGGGETYEQYF
>.|.|TRBV5-6|TRBJ2-5
TGTGCCAGCAGCAACAGGGCAGAGACCCAGTACTTC
CASSNRAETQYF
>few|TRBD1|TRBV27|TRBJ2-7
TGTGCCAGCAGTTTAGTCGGGACAGGCTCCTACGAGCAGTACTTC
CASSLVGTGSYEQYF
>few|.|TRBV7-9|TRBJ2-1
TGTGCCAGCAGCTTAGCCCGGAGTGCGCATTTCTTC
CASSLARSAHFF
>.|TRBD2|TRBV20-1|TRBJ2-7
TGCAGTGCAAGGACTAGCGATGCGCAGTACTTC
CSARTSDAQYF
>.|TRBD2|TRBV4-2|TRBJ2-1
TGTGCCAGCAGTCCCCTAGCGGGAGCTCTAGGTGAGCAGTTCTTC
CASSPLAGALGEQFF
>few|.|TRBV10-2|TRBJ1-5
TGCGCCAGCAGTGAGTCGGACAGACGGCAGCCCCAGCATTTT
CASSESDRRQPQHF
>.|.|TRBV10-3|TRBJ2-7
TGTGCCATTGGGGGGAGCTACGAGCAGTACTTC
CAIGGSYEQYF
>.|.|TRBV29-1|TRBJ2-2
TGCAGCGTTGAAACTGGGATCACCGGGGAGCTGTTTTTT
CSVETGITGELFF
>few|TRBD2|TRBV11-2|TRBJ2-3
TGTGCCAGCAGCCCCATAGCGGGAACCTTGGCAGATACGCAGTATTTT
CASSPIAGTLADTQYF
>.|.|TRBV6-1|TRBJ2-7
TGTGCCAGCAGGGCGCAGGGAACACAACCTTCTTTCTCCTACGAGCAGTACTTC
CASRAQGTQPSFSYEQYF
>few|.|TRBV12-3/TRBV12-4|TRBJ2-5
TGTGCCAGCAGTTTCTACGAGAAAGAGACCCAGTACTTC
CASSFYEKETQYF
>few|TRBD1|TRBV7-2|TRBJ2-7
TGTGCCAGCAGCTTAAGGGACAGGGTCGACGAGCAGTACTTC
CASSLRDRVDEQYF
>few|.|TRBV2|TRBJ2-1
TGTGCCAGCAGTGAAAACGGACGGGTTGGTGAGCAGTTCTTC
CASSENGRVGEQFF
>few|TRBD1|TRBV15|TRBJ2-1
TGTGCCACCAGCAGACAGGGGGCTTACAATGAGCAGTTCTTC
CATSRQGAYNEQFF
>few|.|TRBV13|TRBJ2-1
TGTGCCAGCAGCTTAGAGGAGGGTATGCGGTACAATGAGCAGTTCTTC
CASSLEEGMRYNEQFF
>.|TRBD2|TRBV27|TRBJ2-1
TGTGCCAGCAGTTTAACCCGACCTAGCGGAAGTAGAACTTACAATGAGCAGTTCTTC
CASSLTRPSGSRTYNEQFF
>.|TRBD2|TRBV27|TRBJ2-3
TGTGCCAGCAGTCCCCTAGCGGGAGAAGATACGCAGTATTTT
CASSPLAGEDTQYF
>many|.|TRBV5-4|TRBJ2-5
TGTGCCAGCAGCTCCCCAGTAGCGCAAGAGACCCAGTACTTC
CASSSPVAQETQYF
>few|TRBD1|TRBV20-1|TRBJ1-1
TGCAGTGCAGCACAGGGGGAGGACACTGAAGCTTTCTTT
CSAAQGEDTEAFF
>.|.|TRBV4-2|TRBJ2-3
TGTGCCAGCAGCCAAGAGGAGGGGGCTAGCACAGATACGCAGTATTTT
CASSQEEGASTDTQYF
>few|TRBD2|TRBV4-2|TRBJ2-3
TGTGCCAGCAGCCGATTAGCGGGGACCACAGATACGCAGTATTTT
CASSRLAGTTDTQYF
>.|.|TRBV5-1|TRBJ2-5
TGCGCCAGCAGCTCCCCGCCGACTATGGAGACCCAGTACTTC
CASSSPPTMETQYF
>few|TRBD2|TRBV7-2|TRBJ2-5
TGTGCCAGCAGCCCCGGGTGGAAACTAGCGGGTCAAGAGACCCAGTACTTC
CASSPGWKLAGQETQYF
>many|.|TRBV7-9|TRBJ1-1
TGTGCCAGCAGCTTGGTGAACACTGAAGCTTTCTTT
CASSLVNTEAFF
>.|.|TRBV12-3/TRBV12-4|TRBJ2-6
TGTGCCAGCAGTTCCCCGGCATGGGGGGTGGACTCTGGGGCCAACGTCCTGACTTTC
CASSSPAWGVDSGANVLTF
>few|.|TRBV7-2|TRBJ1-4
TGTGCCAGCAGCTTAGAGCCTCAGGGTGGTAGAGAAAAACTGTTTTTT
CASSLEPQGGREKLFF
>.|.|TRBV7-9|TRBJ2-7
TGTGCCAGCAGCATAGTGAGGGGGTACGAGCAGTACTTC
CASSIVRGYEQYF
>many|.|TRBV12-3/TRBV12-4|TRBJ2-7
TGTGCCAGCAGTTTAGCGGGAGCGGCCTACGAGCAGTACTTC
CASSLAGAAYEQYF
>few|TRBD2|TRBV20-1|TRBJ2-3
TGCAGTGCTAGCCCCACGAGGACTAGCGGAAAGACTAGCACAGATACGCAGTATTTT
CSASPTRTSGKTSTDTQYF
>.|TRBD2|TRBV7-2|TRBJ2-1
TGTGCCAGCACTCCGGCGGCTAGCGGGGGGAAGCAGTTCTTC
CASTPAASGGKQFF
>.|.|TRBV6-2/TRBV6-3|TRBJ2-2
TGTGCCAGCAGTTACTCTTCCTTCAACACCGGGGAGCTGTTTTTT
CASSYSSFNTGELFF
>.|TRBD2|TRBV7-9|TRBJ2-1
TGTGCCAGCAGCGTCAACCCTCTAGCGGGAGGGCCAAATGAGCAGTTCTTC
CASSVNPLAGGPNEQFF
>few|.|TRBV6-2/TRBV6-3|TRBJ2-7
TGTGCCAGGGTTTACGGCGGGCCCCGCTACGAGCAGTACTTC
CARVYGGPRYEQYF
>.|TRBD1|TRBV25-1|TRBJ2-3
TGTGCCAGCAGTGAATACCAGGGGGCAGATACGCAGTATTTT
CASSEYQGADTQYF
>.|.|TRBV7-2|TRBJ2-1
TGTGCCAGCAGCCTGACACCCCGCTACAATGAGCAGTTCTTC
CASSLTPRYNEQFF
>many|TRBD1|TRBV5-8|TRBJ1-6
TGTGCCAGCAGCTTGGTCGGGCCCGACAGGGGGGGCTCACCCCTCCACTTT
CASSLVGPDRGGSPLHF
>.|.|TRBV21-1|TRBJ2-7
TGTGCCAGGAGCAAAACCCCTAGCGGGAGGACCTCCTACGAGCAGTACTTC
CARSKTPSGRTSYEQYF
>.|TRBD1|TRBV7-9|TRBJ2-7
TGTGCCAGCAGCCCGGGACAGGGCAGGGACTACGAGCAGTACTTC
CASSPGQGRDYEQYF
>few|.|TRBV12-3/TRBV12-4|TRBJ2-5
TGTGCCAGCGGACTAACTAACCAGGGTCAAGAGACCCAGTACTTC
CASGLTNQGQETQYF
>.|.|TRBV7-2|TRBJ2-7
TGTGCCAGCAGCGATGAGGCAGGTCGATACGAGCAGTACTTC
CASSDEAGRYEQYF
>.|.|TRBV20-1|TRBJ1-5
TGCAGTGCCAAAGAAACGAGCAATCAGCCCCAGCATTTT
CSAKETSNQPQHF